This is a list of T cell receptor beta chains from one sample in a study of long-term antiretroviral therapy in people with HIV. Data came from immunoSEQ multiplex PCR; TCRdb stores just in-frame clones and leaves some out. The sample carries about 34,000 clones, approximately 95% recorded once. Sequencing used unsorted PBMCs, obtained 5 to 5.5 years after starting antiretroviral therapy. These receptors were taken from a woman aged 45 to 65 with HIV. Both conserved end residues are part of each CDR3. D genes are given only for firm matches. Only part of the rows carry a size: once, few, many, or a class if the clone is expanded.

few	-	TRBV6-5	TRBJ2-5	TGTGCCAGCAGTTACGGGGCAGGGATGGAGACCCAGTACTTC	CASSYGAGMETQYF
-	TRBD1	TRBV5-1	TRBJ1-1	TGCGCCAGCGGACAACCGGACAGGTTGGACACTGAAGCTTTCTTT	CASGQPDRLDTEAFF
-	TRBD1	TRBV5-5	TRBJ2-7	TGTGCCAGCAGCGAACTGACAGGGGGCTACGAGCAGTACTTC	CASSELTGGYEQYF
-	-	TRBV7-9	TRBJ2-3	TGTGCCAGCAGCTTCCTGGTTTCGGGGGGCACAGATACGCAGTATTTT	CASSFLVSGGTDTQYF
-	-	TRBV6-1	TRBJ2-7	TGTGCCAGCAGTGAAGCTGCCTCCTACGAGCAGTACTTC	CASSEAASYEQYF
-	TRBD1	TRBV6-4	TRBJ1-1	TGTGCGACCCGTCGGGGACAGGGCAACACTGAAGCTTTCTTT	CATRRGQGNTEAFF
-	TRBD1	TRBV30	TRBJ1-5	TGTGCCTGGAGTGGACAGGGCCGCCCCTACAATCAGCCCCAGCATTTT	CAWSGQGRPYNQPQHF
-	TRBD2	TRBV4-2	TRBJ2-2	TGTGCCAGCAGCCAAGATCCCCAGCGGGGGGGCGCCGGGGAGCTGTTTTTT	CASSQDPQRGGAGELFF
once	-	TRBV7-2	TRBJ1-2	TGTGCCAGCAGCTTAAATCTGCGGGCTACCTATGGCTACACCTTC	CASSLNLRATYGYTF
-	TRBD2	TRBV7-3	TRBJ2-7	TGTGCCAGCAGCTTAAGCGGCGGGGGGAATGGTGAGCAGTACTTC	CASSLSGGGNGEQYF
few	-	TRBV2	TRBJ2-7	TGTGCCAGCAGCCTACGCCAGCAGTACTTC	CASSLRQQYF
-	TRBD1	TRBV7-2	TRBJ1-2	TGTGCCAGCAGCTTAGGACAGGGGGAGAGCTATGGCTACACCTTC	CASSLGQGESYGYTF
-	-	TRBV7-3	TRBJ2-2	TGTGCCAGCAGCTTGGGGCTGAACACCGGGGAGCTGTTTTTT	CASSLGLNTGELFF
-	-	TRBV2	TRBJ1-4	TGTGCCAGCAGTCCACAGGGAGTTGGAGTTGAAAAACTGTTTTTT	CASSPQGVGVEKLFF
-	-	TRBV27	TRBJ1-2	TGTGCCAGCAGTTCCCGCGGGCAGGGGAAGGGCTATGGCTACACCTTC	CASSSRGQGKGYGYTF